The rows below give T cell receptor beta chains drawn from one sample of a study of blood T cell repertoires in COVID-19. Repertoires were generated with immunoSEQ multiplex PCR, while TCRdb's copy carries only in-frame clones and drops some. The repertoire holds tens of thousands of clones, with roughly 90% as singletons. Sequenced sample: peripheral blood. The receptor source for this set is a human donor in a cohort sampled during active COVID-19. CDR3s include the opening cysteine and the closing phenylalanine or tryptophan. The order of the fields is J gene, D gene, clone size, V gene, CDR3 length, CDR3 DNA, CDR3 protein. The D gene is left open where the match is weak. The size field is filled for only some rows; it gives once, few, many or a size class.

j_call: TRBJ1-4; d_call: .; clone_size: .; v_call: TRBV27; cdr3_length: 18; cdr3_nt: TGTGCCAGCAGACCCCGGGAGGGGGGCCGGGCAACTAATGAAAAACTGTTTTTT; cdr3_aa: CASRPREGGRATNEKLFF
j_call: TRBJ2-7; d_call: .; clone_size: few; v_call: TRBV28; cdr3_length: 13; cdr3_nt: TGTGCCAGCTTCGGGGAGCCTAGGACCGAGCAGTACTTC; cdr3_aa: CASFGEPRTEQYF
j_call: TRBJ2-3; d_call: .; clone_size: once; v_call: TRBV24-1; cdr3_length: 16; cdr3_nt: TGTGCCACCAGTGATGGCCCTCAAACCGGCACAGATACGCAGTATTTT; cdr3_aa: CATSDGPQTGTDTQYF
j_call: TRBJ1-2; d_call: .; clone_size: .; v_call: TRBV6-5; cdr3_length: 11; cdr3_nt: TGTGCCAGCAGTTACGGAGGTCGCTACACCTTC; cdr3_aa: CASSYGGRYTF
j_call: TRBJ1-2; d_call: .; clone_size: .; v_call: TRBV30; cdr3_length: 17; cdr3_nt: TGTGCCTGGAGTCGCCGGACAGCTAACCTAGCTAACTATGGCTACACCTTC; cdr3_aa: CAWSRRTANLANYGYTF
j_call: TRBJ1-2; d_call: TRBD1; clone_size: .; v_call: TRBV6-5; cdr3_length: 15; cdr3_nt: TGTGCCAGCAGGACGACGGGACAGGGGTACTATGGCTACACCTTC; cdr3_aa: CASRTTGQGYYGYTF
j_call: TRBJ2-5; d_call: .; clone_size: .; v_call: TRBV7-9; cdr3_length: 14; cdr3_nt: TGTGCCAGCAGCCCCCGACTTCTGGAGGAGACCCAGTACTTC; cdr3_aa: CASSPRLLEETQYF
j_call: TRBJ1-1; d_call: TRBD1; clone_size: once; v_call: TRBV19; cdr3_length: 14; cdr3_nt: TGTGCCAGTAGTTTGGGACAGTCGAACACTGAAGCTTTCTTT; cdr3_aa: CASSLGQSNTEAFF
j_call: TRBJ2-2; d_call: TRBD2; clone_size: .; v_call: TRBV4-2; cdr3_length: 15; cdr3_nt: TGTGCCAGCAGCCAAGATTACGGGGGGACCGGGGAGCTGTTTTTT; cdr3_aa: CASSQDYGGTGELFF
j_call: TRBJ2-1; d_call: .; clone_size: few; v_call: TRBV7-9; cdr3_length: 14; cdr3_nt: TGTGCCAGCAGCTTAGTGTCCCGTTCGAATGAGCAGTTCTTC; cdr3_aa: CASSLVSRSNEQFF
j_call: TRBJ2-2; d_call: TRBD2; clone_size: .; v_call: TRBV24-1; cdr3_length: 17; cdr3_nt: TGTGCCACCAGTGAGATGAGAGTAGCGGGGCTGGACGGGGAGCTGTTTTTT; cdr3_aa: CATSEMRVAGLDGELFF
j_call: TRBJ1-5; d_call: .; clone_size: .; v_call: TRBV28; cdr3_length: 15; cdr3_nt: TGTGCCAGCAGTCCAAGGTGGGGGGTCAATCAGCCCCAGCATTTT; cdr3_aa: CASSPRWGVNQPQHF
j_call: TRBJ1-1; d_call: .; clone_size: once; v_call: TRBV15; cdr3_length: 16; cdr3_nt: TGTGCCACCAGCAGAGGGGCCCCAACATTGAACACTGAAGCTTTCTTT; cdr3_aa: CATSRGAPTLNTEAFF
j_call: TRBJ1-6; d_call: TRBD1; clone_size: .; v_call: TRBV7-8; cdr3_length: 14; cdr3_nt: TGTGCCAGCAGCTTAGTCAGGGGGCATTCACCCCTCCACTTT; cdr3_aa: CASSLVRGHSPLHF
j_call: TRBJ2-5; d_call: TRBD1; clone_size: .; v_call: TRBV6-5; cdr3_length: 13; cdr3_nt: TGTGCCAGCACCGGGACAGGCGGAGAGACCCAGTACTTC; cdr3_aa: CASTGTGGETQYF
j_call: TRBJ1-3; d_call: .; clone_size: .; v_call: TRBV5-1; cdr3_length: 16; cdr3_nt: TGCGCCAGCAGCATTGCATCGGGGGGCGCGGCGGACACCATATATTTT; cdr3_aa: CASSIASGGAADTIYF
j_call: TRBJ1-2; d_call: .; clone_size: .; v_call: TRBV9; cdr3_length: 15; cdr3_nt: TGTGCCAGCAGCGTTTGGGCAAGAATAGACTATGGCTACACCTTC; cdr3_aa: CASSVWARIDYGYTF
j_call: TRBJ1-1; d_call: .; clone_size: .; v_call: TRBV19; cdr3_length: 12; cdr3_nt: TGTGCCAGTAGTCTACAGGGTTCTGAAGCTTTCTTT; cdr3_aa: CASSLQGSEAFF
j_call: TRBJ2-1; d_call: TRBD2; clone_size: .; v_call: TRBV5-6; cdr3_length: 19; cdr3_nt: TGTGCCAGCAGCCACGGACTAGCGGGAGGAGTTAGTTTCGACAATGAGCAGTTCTTC; cdr3_aa: CASSHGLAGGVSFDNEQFF
j_call: TRBJ1-1; d_call: .; clone_size: .; v_call: TRBV5-6; cdr3_length: 14; cdr3_nt: TGTGCCAGCAGCTTGAATGGCCTCCACACTGAAGCTTTCTTT; cdr3_aa: CASSLNGLHTEAFF
j_call: TRBJ1-1; d_call: TRBD1; clone_size: .; v_call: TRBV19; cdr3_length: 16; cdr3_nt: TGTGCCAGTAGTATTTTGGGACAGGGGACGAACACTGAAGCTTTCTTT; cdr3_aa: CASSILGQGTNTEAFF
j_call: TRBJ1-5; d_call: .; clone_size: .; v_call: TRBV7-2; cdr3_length: 15; cdr3_nt: TGTGCCAGCAGCTTATTAGCCGGGACAAATCAGCCCCAGCATTTT; cdr3_aa: CASSLLAGTNQPQHF
j_call: TRBJ1-2; d_call: .; clone_size: .; v_call: TRBV4-1; cdr3_length: 15; cdr3_nt: TGCGCCAGCAGCCAAGATTGGGTAGGGGGATATGGCTACACCTTC; cdr3_aa: CASSQDWVGGYGYTF
j_call: TRBJ2-7; d_call: .; clone_size: .; v_call: TRBV5-4; cdr3_length: 13; cdr3_nt: TGTGCCAGCAGCCCGGGGGTGTCCTACGAGCAGTACTTC; cdr3_aa: CASSPGVSYEQYF
j_call: TRBJ2-3; d_call: .; clone_size: .; v_call: TRBV18; cdr3_length: 14; cdr3_nt: TGTGCCAGCTCGTCGGGGTTTGGTACAGATACGCAGTATTTT; cdr3_aa: CASSSGFGTDTQYF
j_call: TRBJ2-4; d_call: TRBD2; clone_size: .; v_call: TRBV6-4; cdr3_length: 15; cdr3_nt: TGTGCCAGCAGTGAGACTAGCGAAGGCAAAAACATTCAGTACTTC; cdr3_aa: CASSETSEGKNIQYF
j_call: TRBJ1-1; d_call: .; clone_size: .; v_call: TRBV4-1; cdr3_length: 12; cdr3_nt: TGCGCCAGCAGCCACGGGGGGACGGAAGCTTTCTTT; cdr3_aa: CASSHGGTEAFF
j_call: TRBJ2-3; d_call: .; clone_size: .; v_call: TRBV5-8; cdr3_length: 15; cdr3_nt: TGTGCCAGCTTCTTGGGTGTCTTGAGGAGGGATACGCAGTATTTT; cdr3_aa: CASFLGVLRRDTQYF
j_call: TRBJ2-5; d_call: .; clone_size: .; v_call: TRBV20-1; cdr3_length: 17; cdr3_nt: TGCAGTGCTAGTGGGGGCTTGGCGGGAGCCTTGGTTGAGACCCAGTACTTC; cdr3_aa: CSASGGLAGALVETQYF
j_call: TRBJ1-4; d_call: .; clone_size: .; v_call: TRBV12-3/TRBV12-4; cdr3_length: 13; cdr3_nt: TGTGCCAGCAGTTTACTAGACAATGAAAAACTGTTTTTT; cdr3_aa: CASSLLDNEKLFF
j_call: TRBJ2-7; d_call: .; clone_size: .; v_call: TRBV28; cdr3_length: 15; cdr3_nt: TGTGCCAGCAGACCCTCCAGCCGGGAACGCTACGAGCAGTACTTC; cdr3_aa: CASRPSSRERYEQYF
j_call: TRBJ2-1; d_call: TRBD2; clone_size: once; v_call: TRBV27; cdr3_length: 14; cdr3_nt: TGTGCCAGCAGTTGGAGGACTAGCCTCGATGAGCAGTTCTTC; cdr3_aa: CASSWRTSLDEQFF
j_call: TRBJ1-3; d_call: .; clone_size: few; v_call: TRBV29-1; cdr3_length: 14; cdr3_nt: TGCAGCGTTGAAAAGGGGTTGGGCGGAAACACCATATATTTT; cdr3_aa: CSVEKGLGGNTIYF
j_call: TRBJ2-1; d_call: TRBD2; clone_size: .; v_call: TRBV11-2; cdr3_length: 19; cdr3_nt: TGTGCCAGCAGCTTAGAGCTTAGTAGCGGGGGGGCTTCCTACAATGAGCAGTTCTTC; cdr3_aa: CASSLELSSGGASYNEQFF
j_call: TRBJ2-3; d_call: .; clone_size: .; v_call: TRBV10-3; cdr3_length: 12; cdr3_nt: TGTGCCATCAGTGATCCGGCAGATACGCAGTATTTT; cdr3_aa: CAISDPADTQYF
j_call: TRBJ2-3; d_call: TRBD1; clone_size: .; v_call: TRBV5-6; cdr3_length: 16; cdr3_nt: TGTGCCAGCAGCTTGCCCAGGACAGGGCTCACAGATACGCAGTATTTT; cdr3_aa: CASSLPRTGLTDTQYF
j_call: TRBJ1-1; d_call: TRBD1; clone_size: .; v_call: TRBV6-2/TRBV6-3; cdr3_length: 19; cdr3_nt: TGTGCCAGCAGTTACTCGGCGTGGGGCCTCGACAGGGAGAGAACTGAAGCTTTCTTT; cdr3_aa: CASSYSAWGLDRERTEAFF
j_call: TRBJ2-3; d_call: TRBD1; clone_size: .; v_call: TRBV9; cdr3_length: 15; cdr3_nt: TGTGCCAGCGTTGGGACAGGGGCGTATGGGGATACGCAGTATTTT; cdr3_aa: CASVGTGAYGDTQYF
j_call: TRBJ2-2; d_call: TRBD2; clone_size: .; v_call: TRBV7-2; cdr3_length: 15; cdr3_nt: TGTGCCAGCAGCTTATTAGCGGGGGGTACCGGGGAGCTGTTTTTT; cdr3_aa: CASSLLAGGTGELFF
j_call: TRBJ2-2; d_call: .; clone_size: .; v_call: TRBV18; cdr3_length: 14; cdr3_nt: TGTGCCAGCTCACCAACCAGGGACACCGGGGAGCTGTTTTTT; cdr3_aa: CASSPTRDTGELFF
j_call: TRBJ2-1; d_call: .; clone_size: .; v_call: TRBV5-4; cdr3_length: 16; cdr3_nt: TGTGCCAGCAGCCCGGATTGGGGAGGACGGCACAATGAGCAGTTCTTC; cdr3_aa: CASSPDWGGRHNEQFF
j_call: TRBJ1-1; d_call: TRBD1; clone_size: .; v_call: TRBV12-3/TRBV12-4; cdr3_length: 13; cdr3_nt: TGTGCCAGCAGTTTATACAGGGGCACTGAAGCTTTCTTT; cdr3_aa: CASSLYRGTEAFF
j_call: TRBJ2-7; d_call: .; clone_size: .; v_call: TRBV5-1; cdr3_length: 15; cdr3_nt: TGCGCCAGCAGCCCACAGCAACAGGGATTCTCAGAGCAGTACTTC; cdr3_aa: CASSPQQQGFSEQYF
j_call: TRBJ2-2; d_call: TRBD2; clone_size: few; v_call: TRBV6-5; cdr3_length: 16; cdr3_nt: TGTGCCAGCAGTTACTCTAGCGGGGGAGGGGCCGGGGAGCTGTTTTTT; cdr3_aa: CASSYSSGGGAGELFF